This is a list of T cell receptor beta chains from one sample in a study of OX40 agonist ivuxolimab in advanced cancers. Data came from immunoSEQ multiplex PCR; TCRdb stores just in-frame clones and leaves some out. The repertoire holds around 63,000 clones, with around nine tenths as singletons. The sample was CD4+ or CD8+ T cells sorted from blood, taken in a trial of the OX40 agonist ivuxolimab. These receptors came from an adult with an advanced solid tumor such as melanoma, head and neck, liver or kidney cancer. Each CDR3 is given with its conserved first and last residue. A D gene is named only where the DNA matches it firmly. Some rows have no size entry. The others give once, few or many, or a class for an expanded clone.

clone size	V gene	D gene	J gene	CDR3 protein	CDR3 DNA
NA	TRBV10-2	NA	TRBJ2-7	CASSELEVGEQYF	TGCGCCAGCAGTGAGCTGGAGGTGGGCGAGCAGTACTTC
NA	TRBV19	TRBD2	TRBJ2-1	CASSIGLAGGRSEQFF	TGTGCCAGTAGTATAGGGCTAGCGGGAGGGCGAAGTGAGCAGTTCTTC
NA	TRBV7-3	NA	TRBJ2-2	CASSLTWSGELFF	TGTGCCAGCAGCCTGACCTGGAGCGGGGAGCTGTTTTTT
NA	TRBV18	NA	TRBJ2-1	CASSASSSYNEQFF	TGTGCCAGCTCCGCCAGCAGCTCCTACAATGAGCAGTTCTTC
few	TRBV5-1	NA	TRBJ2-5	CASSLAGGGQETQYF	TGCGCCAGCAGCTTGGCCGGGGGCGGTCAAGAGACCCAGTACTTC
NA	TRBV5-6	NA	TRBJ1-6	CASSLSGGKNNSPLHF	TGTGCCAGCAGCTTGAGTGGCGGCAAGAATAATTCACCCCTCCACTTT
few	TRBV6-5	TRBD2	TRBJ2-7	CASKIAGGNYEQYF	TGTGCCAGCAAGATAGCGGGAGGGAACTACGAGCAGTACTTC
NA	TRBV18	NA	TRBJ1-1	CASSPQGGGDTEAFF	TGTGCCAGCTCACCACAGGGTGGGGGGGACACTGAAGCTTTCTTT
NA	TRBV7-9	NA	TRBJ2-5	CASSLQGGLQETQYF	TGTGCCAGCAGCTTACAGGGCGGACTCCAAGAGACCCAGTACTTC
NA	TRBV19	TRBD2	TRBJ2-2	CASSIVFLAGTNTGELFF	TGTGCCAGTAGTATAGTGTTCCTAGCGGGGACCAACACCGGGGAGCTGTTTTTT
NA	TRBV5-1	NA	TRBJ2-3	CASSPGQTSTDTQYF	TGCGCCAGCAGCCCAGGACAGACCAGCACAGATACGCAGTATTTT
NA	TRBV5-1	NA	TRBJ2-1	CASTPVHPSYNEQFF	TGCGCCAGCACCCCGGTACACCCTTCCTACAATGAGCAGTTCTTC
NA	TRBV19	NA	TRBJ1-1	CASSMYGRNTEAFF	TGTGCCAGTAGTATGTACGGCAGGAACACTGAAGCTTTCTTT
NA	TRBV28	NA	TRBJ1-3	CASREGVIGNTIYF	TGTGCCAGCAGGGAGGGGGTGATTGGAAACACCATATATTTT
NA	TRBV27	TRBD2	TRBJ2-2	CASKTGTKNAGELFF	TGTGCCAGCAAAACCGGGACTAAGAACGCCGGGGAGCTGTTTTTT
NA	TRBV21-1	NA	TRBJ2-5	CASSRAGIGGETQYF	TGTGCCAGCAGCAGGGCAGGGATTGGCGGAGAGACCCAGTACTTC
NA	TRBV19	NA	TRBJ2-5	CASSIGKGVQETQYF	TGTGCCAGTAGTATTGGAAAGGGGGTACAAGAGACCCAGTACTTC
NA	TRBV10-3	TRBD1	TRBJ1-1	CAISPGGTEAFF	TGTGCCATCAGTCCAGGGGGGACTGAAGCTTTCTTT
NA	TRBV9	NA	TRBJ2-7	CASSVAGPNYEQYF	TGTGCCAGCAGCGTAGCCGGACCGAACTACGAGCAGTACTTC
NA	TRBV6-5	TRBD2	TRBJ2-1	CASSPTSGVHNEQFF	TGTGCCAGCAGTCCAACTAGCGGGGTCCACAATGAGCAGTTCTTC
NA	TRBV19	NA	TRBJ2-6	CASSIGPGSGANVLTF	TGTGCCAGTAGTATAGGACCAGGCTCTGGGGCCAACGTCCTGACTTTC
NA	TRBV6-6	TRBD2	TRBJ2-1	CASSYSPSGNNEQFF	TGTGCCAGCAGTTACTCGCCTAGCGGAAACAATGAGCAGTTCTTC
NA	TRBV6-1	NA	TRBJ2-1	CASKWGIYNEQFF	TGTGCCAGCAAGTGGGGCATCTACAATGAGCAGTTCTTC
NA	TRBV5-6	TRBD1	TRBJ2-7	CASSSGQNYEQYF	TGTGCCAGCAGCTCGGGACAGAACTACGAGCAGTACTTC
NA	TRBV11-2	NA	TRBJ1-4	CASSPGQREKLFF	TGTGCCAGCAGCCCCGGACAAAGGGAAAAACTGTTTTTT
few	TRBV11-1	NA	TRBJ1-1	CASTRQIGGLYEAFF	TGTGCCAGCACACGACAGATCGGGGGGCTGTATGAAGCTTTCTTT
NA	TRBV7-2	NA	TRBJ2-7	CASSLAAGTYEQYF	TGTGCCAGCAGCTTAGCAGCAGGGACCTACGAGCAGTACTTC
NA	TRBV15	NA	TRBJ2-7	CATSSRSEQYF	TGTGCCACCAGCAGTCGGTCCGAGCAGTACTTC
NA	TRBV28	NA	TRBJ1-1	CASSGGGGLGAFF	TGTGCCAGCAGCGGGGGAGGGGGGCTTGGAGCTTTCTTT
NA	TRBV2	TRBD2	TRBJ2-1	CASSGLPSGSNEQFF	TGTGCCAGCAGTGGATTGCCTAGCGGGAGCAATGAGCAGTTCTTC
NA	TRBV6-6	TRBD1	TRBJ2-2	CASSLLTGGLGELFF	TGTGCCAGCAGTTTATTGACAGGGGGCTTGGGGGAGCTGTTTTTT
NA	TRBV6-5	NA	TRBJ1-2	CASSYTGSYGYTF	TGTGCCAGCAGTTATACAGGGAGTTATGGCTACACCTTC
NA	TRBV27	NA	TRBJ1-2	CASSLTRMYGYTF	TGTGCCAGCAGTCTAACCCGGATGTATGGCTACACCTTC
NA	TRBV19	NA	TRBJ1-1	CASTLSGVRTEAFF	TGTGCCAGTACTCTTTCGGGTGTAAGGACTGAAGCTTTCTTT
once	TRBV10-1	TRBD2	TRBJ2-3	CASSGLAGGSTDTQYF	TGCGCCAGCAGTGGGTTAGCGGGAGGTTCCACAGATACGCAGTATTTT
few	TRBV11-2	NA	TRBJ1-4	CASSPGTREKLFF	TGTGCCAGCAGCCCAGGGACACGGGAAAAACTGTTTTTT
few	TRBV14	NA	TRBJ2-4	CASSQDRGNIQYF	TGTGCCAGCAGCCAAGACAGGGGAAACATTCAGTACTTC
NA	TRBV19	NA	TRBJ2-1	CASSIGGSSPRSYNEQFF	TGTGCCAGTAGTATAGGAGGCTCTAGTCCCCGCTCCTACAATGAGCAGTTCTTC
NA	TRBV2	TRBD1	TRBJ1-4	CASRSRTGGTNEKLFF	TGTGCCAGCAGAAGTAGGACAGGGGGAACTAATGAAAAACTGTTTTTT
NA	TRBV5-5	NA	TRBJ1-3	CASSFGGSGNTIYF	TGTGCCAGCAGCTTCGGAGGTTCCGGAAACACCATATATTTT